This record concerns one T cell receptor (beta chain) sequence. The target antigen is unknown. This record comes from a study of cytomegalovirus exposure and HLA in healthy donors. Study-wide results and limits: Cytomegalovirus-associated status was assigned to more than 150 TCR beta chains. As confirmed in vitro, three CMV-associated chains were specific for CMV antigens. CMV serostatus was the sole immune exposure information available. Several of the most significant clusters were apparently associated with common viral pathogens in a later analysis.

The germline V gene has CDR1 SGHAT and CDR2 FQNNGV. V was trimmed by 4 bases and J by 14 bases, leaving 9 bases between them. The CDR3 has 11 residues. The primer mix had 60 Vbeta and 13 Jbeta primers. Using immunoSEQ multiplex PCR, the repertoire was profiled, and TCRdb retains in-frame clones only, with some absent. The table records fewer than 200,000 clones, approximately 12% of them present only once. Sequencing input: PBMCs. This rearrangement joins TRBV11-2 to TRBJ1-6, with D perhaps TRBD1 (6 bases). The receptor comes from a man aged 50-60 years in good health and CMV-seropositive. The CDR3 protein is CASSSDRSLHF. The CDR3 bases are TGTGCCAGCAGCTCCGACAGGTCCCTCCACTTT.